This T cell receptor (beta chain) was observed in a study of regulatory T cells in long-lasting Graves disease. Time point denoted: persistent/refractory GD, antithyroid drugs over 5 years with positive TRAb. Construction of the TCR library relied on RNA isolated from PBMCs. Patients were from an endocrinology department in Xi'an, China. Into tubes containing EDTA, roughly 10 milliliters of peripheral blood were drawn. Per the germline V gene, CDR1 is SEHNR and CDR2 is FQNEAQ (reference sequence). This CDR3 is built from 13 residues. V lost 2 bases and J lost 0, with 5 bases in between. HTBI primers from iRepertoire and Arm-PCR of CDR3 regions yielded the TCR beta libraries. TCRdb used MiXCR to reprocess the multiplex PCR reads, holding one entry per CDR3 protein. This sample has 300,000 to 500,000 distinct CDR3 sequences; roughly 20% occur once, and the top ten carry around 20%.

The material sequenced was peripheral blood mononuclear cells (PBMCs), taken when the disease was refractory, from a patient treated with antithyroid drugs. This TCR was sampled from a female donor with Graves disease. V is TRBV7-9 and J is TRBJ2-7; D is unresolved. CDR3: CASSLQDSYEQYF. As DNA, the CDR3 is TGTGCCAGCAGCTTACAGGACTCCTACGAGCAGTACTTC.